This is a list of T cell receptor beta chains from one sample in a study of identical twins' blood T cells. From the 5' RACE reads, TCRdb called clonotypes with MiXCR, one entry per CDR3 protein. The table has 350,000 to 400,000 distinct CDR3 sequences, roughly 28% seen once. Sequenced: PBMCs. The receptor set was obtained from a woman aged 18-49 years in good health. CDR3s include the opening cysteine and the closing phenylalanine or tryptophan. Fields, in order: clone size, V gene, D gene, J gene, CDR3 protein, CDR3 DNA. A D gene is named only where the DNA matches it firmly. The size field is filled for only some rows; it gives once, few, many or a size class.

>NA|TRBV27|NA|TRBJ1-1
CASSLMGSGLNTEAFF
TGTGCCAGCAGTTTGATGGGAAGCGGACTTAACACTGAAGCTTTCTTT
>few|TRBV19|NA|TRBJ1-2
CASSIGGSYGYTF
TGTGCCAGTAGCATAGGGGGATCTTATGGCTACACCTTC
>many|TRBV20-1|TRBD1|TRBJ1-3
CSTTGGSGNTIYF
TGCAGTACTACAGGGGGCTCTGGAAACACCATATATTTT
>few|TRBV5-5|TRBD1|TRBJ2-7
CASSFPGQGIYEQYF
TGTGCCAGCAGCTTCCCGGGACAGGGTATTTACGAGCAGTACTTC
>NA|TRBV5-6|NA|TRBJ2-5
CASSSGQTWETQYF
TGTGCCAGCAGCTCAGGACAGACTTGGGAGACCCAGTACTTC
>few|TRBV29-1|NA|TRBJ2-2
CSVEIGVTGELFF
TGCAGCGTTGAGATCGGGGTAACCGGGGAGCTGTTTTTT
>NA|TRBV12-5|NA|TRBJ1-5
CASAQWGMPQHF
TGTGCTAGTGCCCAATGGGGGATGCCCCAGCATTTT
>few|TRBV27|NA|TRBJ1-1
CASQNPGVNTEAFF
TGTGCCAGTCAAAACCCAGGGGTGAACACTGAAGCTTTCTTT
>NA|TRBV18|NA|TRBJ2-7
CASSPGPGSYEQYF
TGTGCCAGCTCACCCGGACCGGGCTCCTACGAGCAGTACTTC
>NA|TRBV6-6|NA|TRBJ1-1
CASSPPTRGGNAEAFF
TGTGCCAGCAGTCCGCCCACCCGAGGGGGGAACGCTGAAGCTTTCTTT
>NA|TRBV6-5|TRBD1|TRBJ1-2
CASSKQGISYYGYTF
TGTGCCAGCAGTAAACAGGGGATTTCCTACTATGGCTACACCTTC
>NA|TRBV5-1|TRBD1|TRBJ1-2
CASSSPGQNYGYTF
TGCGCCAGCAGCTCGCCGGGACAGAACTATGGCTACACCTTC
>NA|TRBV18|NA|TRBJ1-5
CANSRADNQPQHF
TGTGCCAACTCACGGGCAGATAATCAGCCCCAGCATTTT
>many|TRBV13|NA|TRBJ1-5
CASSLGLNQPQHF
TGTGCCAGCAGCTTGGGGCTCAATCAGCCCCAGCATTTT
>few|TRBV7-8|NA|TRBJ1-5
CASSFGLLSNQPQHF
TGTGCCAGCAGCTTTGGACTCCTTAGCAATCAGCCCCAGCATTTT
>NA|TRBV7-2|NA|TRBJ2-5
CASSFGPEETQYF
TGTGCCAGCAGCTTCGGACCTGAAGAGACCCAGTACTTC
>few|TRBV27|NA|TRBJ1-6
CASSLFAGGRRNSPLHF
TGTGCCAGCAGTTTATTTGCCGGGGGCCGGAGGAATTCACCCCTCCACTTT
>few|TRBV29-1|NA|TRBJ2-3
CSVEMRQPDTQYF
TGCAGCGTTGAAATGCGACAGCCAGATACGCAGTATTTT
>many|TRBV12-3/TRBV12-4|NA|TRBJ1-3
CASSLGQGNTIYF
TGTGCCAGCAGTTTGGGGCAGGGAAACACCATATATTTT
>few|TRBV3-1|NA|TRBJ2-5
CASSQGGLAQETQYF
TGTGCCAGCAGCCAAGGGGGGCTAGCCCAAGAGACCCAGTACTTC
>NA|TRBV6-1|NA|TRBJ2-7
CASSESRFRSYEQYF
TGTGCCAGCAGTGAGTCCAGGTTTCGATCCTACGAGCAGTACTTC
>NA|TRBV24-1|NA|TRBJ2-5
CATSDSLSETQYF
TGTGCCACCAGTGATTCCCTGTCGGAGACCCAGTACTTC
>few|TRBV12-5|NA|TRBJ2-1
CASGAGQFPFYEQFF
TGTGCTAGTGGCGCTGGACAGTTCCCCTTTTATGAGCAGTTCTTC
>NA|TRBV20-1|TRBD1|TRBJ2-5
CSAREWDRGQETQYF
TGCAGTGCTAGAGAGTGGGACAGGGGCCAAGAGACCCAGTACTTC
>NA|TRBV12-3/TRBV12-4|NA|TRBJ1-3
CASSTTDSSGNTIYF
TGTGCCAGCAGCACCACGGACAGCTCTGGAAACACCATATATTTT
>NA|TRBV13|NA|TRBJ2-2
CASSLLPLTGELFF
TGTGCCAGCAGCCTCCTACCTCTCACCGGGGAGCTGTTTTTT
>few|TRBV18|TRBD1|TRBJ1-1
CASSPSPKGQGAEAFF
TGTGCCAGCTCACCTTCACCTAAAGGACAGGGTGCTGAAGCTTTCTTT